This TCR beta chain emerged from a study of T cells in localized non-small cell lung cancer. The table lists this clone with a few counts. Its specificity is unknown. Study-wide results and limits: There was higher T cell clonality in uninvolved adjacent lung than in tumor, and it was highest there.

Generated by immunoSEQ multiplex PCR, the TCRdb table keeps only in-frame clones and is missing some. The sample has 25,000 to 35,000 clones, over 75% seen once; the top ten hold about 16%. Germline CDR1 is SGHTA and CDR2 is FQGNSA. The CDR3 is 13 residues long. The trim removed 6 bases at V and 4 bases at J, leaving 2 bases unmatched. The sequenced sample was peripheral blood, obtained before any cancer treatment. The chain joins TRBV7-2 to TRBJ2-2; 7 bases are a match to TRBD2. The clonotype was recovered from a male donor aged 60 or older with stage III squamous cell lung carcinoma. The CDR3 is CASSRGVTGELFF. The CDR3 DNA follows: TGTGCCAGCAGTCGGGGGGTCACCGGGGAGCTGTTTTTT.